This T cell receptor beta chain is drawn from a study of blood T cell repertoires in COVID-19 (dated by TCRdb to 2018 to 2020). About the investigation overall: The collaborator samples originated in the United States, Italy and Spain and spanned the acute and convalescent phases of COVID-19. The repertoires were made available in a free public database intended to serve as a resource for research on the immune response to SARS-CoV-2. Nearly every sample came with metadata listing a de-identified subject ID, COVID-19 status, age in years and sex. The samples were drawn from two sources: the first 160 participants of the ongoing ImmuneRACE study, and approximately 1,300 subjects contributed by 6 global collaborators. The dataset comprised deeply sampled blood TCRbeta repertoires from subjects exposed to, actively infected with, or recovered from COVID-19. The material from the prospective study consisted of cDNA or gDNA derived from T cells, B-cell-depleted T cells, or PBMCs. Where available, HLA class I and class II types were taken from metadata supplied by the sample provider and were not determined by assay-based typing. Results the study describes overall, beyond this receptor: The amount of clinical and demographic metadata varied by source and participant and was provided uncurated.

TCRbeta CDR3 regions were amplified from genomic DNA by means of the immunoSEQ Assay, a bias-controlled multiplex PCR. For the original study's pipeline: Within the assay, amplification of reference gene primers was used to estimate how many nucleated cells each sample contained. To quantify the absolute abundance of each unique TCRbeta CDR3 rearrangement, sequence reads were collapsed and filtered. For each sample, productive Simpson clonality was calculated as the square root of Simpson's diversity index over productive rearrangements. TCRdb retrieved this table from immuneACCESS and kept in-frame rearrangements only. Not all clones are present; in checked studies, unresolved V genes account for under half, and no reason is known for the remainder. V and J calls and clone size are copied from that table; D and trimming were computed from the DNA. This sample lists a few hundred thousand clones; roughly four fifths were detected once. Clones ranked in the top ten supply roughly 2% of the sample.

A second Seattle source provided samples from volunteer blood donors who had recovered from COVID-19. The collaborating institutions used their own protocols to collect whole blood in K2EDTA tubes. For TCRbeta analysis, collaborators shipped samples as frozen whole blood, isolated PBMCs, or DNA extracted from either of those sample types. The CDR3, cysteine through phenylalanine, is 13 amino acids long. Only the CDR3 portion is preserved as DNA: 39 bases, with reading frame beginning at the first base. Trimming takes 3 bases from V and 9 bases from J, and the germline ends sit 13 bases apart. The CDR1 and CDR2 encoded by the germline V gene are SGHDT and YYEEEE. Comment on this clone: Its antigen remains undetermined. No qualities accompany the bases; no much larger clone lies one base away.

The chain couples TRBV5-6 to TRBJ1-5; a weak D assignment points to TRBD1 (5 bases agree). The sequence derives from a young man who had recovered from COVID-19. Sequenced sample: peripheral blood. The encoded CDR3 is CASSSDGRGPQHF. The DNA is TGTGCCAGCAGCTCGGACGGAAGGGGGCCCCAGCATTTT. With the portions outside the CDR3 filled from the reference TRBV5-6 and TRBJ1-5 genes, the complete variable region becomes DAGVTQSPTHLIKTRGQQVTLRCSPKSGHDTVSWYQQALGQGPQFIFQYYEEEERQRGNFPDRFSGHQFPNYSSELNVNALLLGDSALYLCASSSDGRGPQHFGDGTRLSIL.